These T cell receptor beta chains were read from a single sample in a study of OX40 agonist ivuxolimab in advanced cancers. Profiling relied on immunoSEQ multiplex PCR, and the TCRdb table lists in-frame clones only, not all of them. The repertoire includes more than 30,000 clones, roughly three quarters of them detected once, and 11% sits in the top ten. The specimen was CD4+ or CD8+ T cells sorted from blood, collected in a trial of the OX40 agonist ivuxolimab. Receptor source: an adult with an advanced solid tumor such as melanoma, head and neck, liver or kidney cancer. CDR3s include the opening cysteine and the closing phenylalanine or tryptophan. D genes are given only for firm matches. A row's size may be missing; if present it is once, few, many or a size class.

v_gene	d_gene	j_gene	abundance	CDR3nt	CDR3aa
TRBV7-6	-	TRBJ1-3	-	TGTGCCAGCAGCGATGGGGGCTCTGGAAACACCATATATTTT	CASSDGGSGNTIYF
TRBV6-1	-	TRBJ2-1	-	TGTGCCAGCAGAGATAGACAGAGCTCCTACAATGAGCAGTTCTTC	CASRDRQSSYNEQFF
TRBV7-7	-	TRBJ1-2	-	TGTGCCAGCAGCTTAGTCAACTCGGGACGGTACCCCTCTAACTATGGCTACACCTTC	CASSLVNSGRYPSNYGYTF
TRBV30	TRBD1	TRBJ2-7	medium-sized	TGTGCCTGGGCAGGACAGGGATGGAACGAGCAGTACTTC	CAWAGQGWNEQYF
TRBV5-8	-	TRBJ2-7	-	TGTGCCAGCAGCTTGTCAGGCTACGAGCAGTACTTC	CASSLSGYEQYF
TRBV6-5	TRBD1	TRBJ2-7	-	TGTGCCAGCAGTTACTCGGGACAGTTCGAGCAGTACTTC	CASSYSGQFEQYF
TRBV5-1	-	TRBJ2-1	-	TGCGCCAGCAGCGTGGTGTTCCAGGGTCATAATGAGCAGTTCTTC	CASSVVFQGHNEQFF
TRBV7-9	TRBD2	TRBJ2-7	-	TGTGCCAGCAGCTTAGCAGTGGTGGGGGGGTCTAACGAGCAGTACTTC	CASSLAVVGGSNEQYF
TRBV10-2	-	TRBJ1-1	-	TGCGCCAGCAGTGAAAGAGGAAGTTTGGGCAACACTGAAGCTTTCTTT	CASSERGSLGNTEAFF
TRBV7-9	-	TRBJ2-6	few	TGTGCCAGCAGCTTTACTCAGGGGTCTGGGGCCAACGTCCTGACTTTC	CASSFTQGSGANVLTF
TRBV27	-	TRBJ1-1	once	TGTGCCAGCAGTTTGCATCTGAACACTGAAGCTTTCTTT	CASSLHLNTEAFF
TRBV9	TRBD2	TRBJ2-5	-	TGTGCCAGCAGCTCTGGGAGTAGCGGGGGGATACAAGAGACCCAGTACTTC	CASSSGSSGGIQETQYF
TRBV7-6	-	TRBJ2-3	-	TGTGCCAGCAGCATGGGCCCAAACACAGATACGCAGTATTTT	CASSMGPNTDTQYF
TRBV10-3	-	TRBJ1-1	-	TGTGCCATCGGTCGGGGGCGCACTGAAGCTTTCTTT	CAIGRGRTEAFF
TRBV30	-	TRBJ1-6	-	TGTGCCTGGAGTTTAGGACGGCTAAATTCACCCCTCCACTTT	CAWSLGRLNSPLHF
TRBV5-4	-	TRBJ2-7	-	TGTGCCAGCAGCATAAGCTACGAGCAGTACTTC	CASSISYEQYF
TRBV27	TRBD2	TRBJ2-4	-	TGTGCCGGCAGTTTATTAACTAGCGGGGCCGAGAAGGGCATTCAGTACTTC	CAGSLLTSGAEKGIQYF
TRBV7-2	TRBD1	TRBJ1-4	-	TGTGCCAGCAGCGAGCGGACAGGGGCCGGGGCTGAAAAACTGTTTTTT	CASSERTGAGAEKLFF
TRBV10-2	-	TRBJ2-2	-	TGCGCCACCTCGGTAGCCGCGAACACCGGGGAGCTGTTTTTT	CATSVAANTGELFF
TRBV2	-	TRBJ1-6	-	TGTGCCAGCAGTGAAACCCACACAGGGACCAATTCACCCCTCCACTTT	CASSETHTGTNSPLHF
TRBV27	TRBD1	TRBJ1-4	-	TGTGCCAGCTCCCGCGACAGGGGGGTCGAAAAACTGTTTTTT	CASSRDRGVEKLFF
TRBV4-1	-	TRBJ1-1	few	TGCGCCAGCAGCCAGGGAGAGAACACTGAAGCTTTCTTT	CASSQGENTEAFF
TRBV11-2	TRBD1	TRBJ2-7	once	TGTGCCAGCAGCTTAGATGGTACGGGACAGGCATACTACGAGCAGTACTTC	CASSLDGTGQAYYEQYF
TRBV19	-	TRBJ1-1	-	TGTGCCAGTAGTATTCAATTCGAGAGGCTTGACGAGGACACTGAAGCTTTCTTT	CASSIQFERLDEDTEAFF
TRBV15	TRBD1	TRBJ2-5	-	TGTGCCACCGTGGGACAGGGAGAAGAGACCCAGTACTTC	CATVGQGEETQYF
TRBV2	-	TRBJ1-6	-	TGTGCCAGCAGTGAACGAGGGGCAGGTTCACCCCTCCACTTT	CASSERGAGSPLHF
TRBV7-2	-	TRBJ2-7	-	TGTGCCAGCAGTCTTGGGCAGGGTTGGACTGCCTACGAGCAGTACTTC	CASSLGQGWTAYEQYF
TRBV12-5	-	TRBJ1-5	once	TGTGCTAGTGGTTTGGTGTGGTTCCGCGGCCGACGGGTGAATAGCAATCAGCCCCAGCATTTT	CASGLVWFRGRRVNSNQPQHF
TRBV4-2	-	TRBJ1-4	-	TGTGCCAGCAGCCAAGTAAACCAGGGGAGGGCGACTAATGAAAAACTGTTTTTT	CASSQVNQGRATNEKLFF
TRBV6-1	-	TRBJ1-3	once	TGTGCCAGCAGTGCCACAGCGGACTCTGGAAACACCATATATTTT	CASSATADSGNTIYF
TRBV7-9	-	TRBJ2-6	-	TGTGCCAGCAGCTTAGTCCGGGACTCTGGGGCCAACGTCCTGACTTTC	CASSLVRDSGANVLTF
TRBV28	TRBD1	TRBJ2-5	-	TGTGCCAGCACTGGACAGGGGACGGAGACCCAGTACTTC	CASTGQGTETQYF
TRBV28	-	TRBJ1-6	-	TGTGCCAGCAGTCCGACAGGCACCCTTCCACCCCTCCACTTT	CASSPTGTLPPLHF
TRBV28	-	TRBJ2-1	-	TGTGCCAGCCTGGGGGCGTATGAGCAGTTCTTC	CASLGAYEQFF
TRBV5-1	-	TRBJ1-6	-	TGCGCCAGCAGCTTGGGTCCCTTCACCAGGGGACCTACAGAGTCACCCCTCCACTTT	CASSLGPFTRGPTESPLHF
TRBV19	-	TRBJ1-6	-	TGTGCCAGTTCACCGGGCACTAATTCACCCCTCCACTTT	CASSPGTNSPLHF
TRBV6-5	TRBD1	TRBJ1-2	-	TGTGCCAGCACCGGGACAGGGGGCTACTATGGCTACACCTTC	CASTGTGGYYGYTF
TRBV11-2	-	TRBJ2-7	-	TGTGCCAGCAGCTTACCCCCGAGGGGGGGGAGTATATCCTACGAGCAGTACTTC	CASSLPPRGGSISYEQYF
TRBV7-9	-	TRBJ1-1	-	TGTGCCAGCAGCTCTCAGGACAGCATGAACACTGAAGCTTTCTTT	CASSSQDSMNTEAFF
TRBV4-1	TRBD1	TRBJ1-4	-	TGCGCCAGCAGCCGAACGGACAGGGAGATGACCACGAATGAAAAACTGTTTTTT	CASSRTDREMTTNEKLFF
TRBV6-6	TRBD1	TRBJ1-2	-	TGTGCCAGCAGTTCTGCCGGGACAGACTATGGCTACACCTTC	CASSSAGTDYGYTF